The 25 T cell receptor beta chains reported below all come from one sample, sequenced in a study of follicular helper T cells after annual influenza vaccination. Method: immunoSEQ multiplex PCR; TCRdb's copy keeps in-frame clones and lacks some. The table has 9,500 to 13,000 clones, approximately 82% seen once; the top ten hold 0.77%. Regarding time point: 2014-2015 season, 7 days after vaccination. Source: CXCR5- memory CD4+ T cells sorted from blood, taken 7 days after influenza vaccination. The receptors shown here come from an adult who received the influenza vaccine.

V is TRBV10-3 and J is TRBJ2-7; D unclear. CDR3 length equals 11 residues. CDR1 and CDR2 (germline): ENHRY, SYGVKD. Deletions cut 6 bases from V and 2 bases from J, with 5 bases between. CDR3 DNA: TGTGCCATCAGGGGAACCTACGAGCAGTACTTC. It translates to CAIRGTYEQYF.

The rearrangement links TRBV7-2 to TRBJ2-7, with D maybe TRBD1 (6 bases). Germline loops: CDR1 SGHTA, CDR2 FQGNSA. This CDR3 has 16 residues. The germline V and J ends were trimmed by 1 base and 3 bases, with 16 bases remaining between them. The CDR3 nucleotides read TGTGCCAGCAGCTTAGTCGCGGCAGGGGATGGCTACGAGCAGTACTTC. Amino acids: CASSLVAAGDGYEQYF.

This rearrangement joins TRBV4-2 to TRBJ2-7; 8 bases agree with TRBD1. The CDR3 has 16 residues. Losses at the gene ends were 1 base for V and 4 bases for J; bases not matched to a gene: 9. Germline V gives CDR1 LGHNA, CDR2 YNFKEQ. The CDR3 loop reads CASSQAWRQGQYEQYF. Written as DNA, the CDR3 is TGTGCCAGCAGCCAAGCTTGGAGACAGGGGCAATACGAGCAGTACTTC.

V is TRBV11-2 and J is TRBJ2-5; 9 bases map to TRBD2. J gave up 1 base and V 5 bases, and 11 bases lay outside the gene matches. The CDR3 extends over 17 amino acids. The germline CDR1 and CDR2 sequences are SGHAT and FQNNGV. CDR3 loop: CASSLGTSPFLQETQYF. The CDR3 region has the DNA TGTGCCAGCAGCCTGGGGACTAGCCCTTTTCTCCAAGAGACCCAGTACTTC.

CDR3 coding DNA: TGTGCCAGCAGACAGGGGGCGGGCGAGCAGTACTTC. Translated: CASRQGAGEQYF. V gene TRBV6-5 combines with J gene TRBJ2-7, with 9 bases lining up with TRBD1. V lost 6 bases to trimming and J lost 6 bases; unmatched junction nucleotides: 3. Germline-derived CDR1 and CDR2 are MNHEY and SVGAGI. This CDR3 comprises 12 residues.

This clone was detected only once. The V gene is TRBV11-1, the J gene TRBJ2-7; D is uncertain. Germline CDR1 and CDR2: SGHAT and FQDESV (reference sequence). V lost 5 bases and J lost 6, with 11 bases in between. The CDR3 sequence is 12 residues long. This CDR3 reads CASSPRTGEQYF. The CDR3 coding sequence is TGTGCCAGCAGCCCCCGGACGGGCGAGCAGTACTTC.

The CDR3, as DNA: TGTGCCAGCAGCTTAGGGAGGGAAGCGGGAAACATTCAGTACTTC. Translation gives CASSLGREAGNIQYF. V is TRBV5-8 and J is TRBJ2-4; 7 nucleotides line up with TRBD2. J was trimmed by 6 bases and V by 2 bases; bases with no gene match: 8. CDR3 length equals 15 residues. Germline CDR1 reads SGHTS; CDR2 reads YDEGEE.

The chain has TRBV5-1 and TRBJ1-4, with D maybe TRBD1 (5 bases). Trimming cost V 4 bases and J 2 bases, with 12 bases left between them. CDR3 length: 15 residues. Germline assignment: CDR1 SGHRS and CDR2 YFSETQ. CDR3 region: CASSPRGVTNEKLFF. CDR3 bases: TGCGCCAGCAGCCCAAGGGGCGTTACTAATGAAAAACTGTTTTTT. Based on the CDR3 plus reference TRBV5-1 and TRBJ1-4, the full variable domain is KAGVTQTPRYLIKTRGQQVTLSCSPISGHRSVSWYQQTPGQGLQFLFEYFSETQRNKGNFPGRFSGRQFSNSRSEMNVSTLELGDSALYLCASSPRGVTNEKLFFGSGTQLSVL.

The chain is built from TRBV2 and TRBJ2-5, with 8 positions matching TRBD2. The CDR3 has 15 residues. After removal of 6 bases from V and 5 bases from J, the junction contained 11 bases not matched to a gene. CDR1 SNHLY and CDR2 FYNNEI come from the germline V gene. This CDR3 is CASRENAGGRETQYF. In DNA, the CDR3 is TGTGCCAGCAGAGAAAACGCGGGGGGACGGGAGACCCAGTACTTC.

The chain has TRBV29-1 and TRBJ2-5; D may match TRBD1 or TRBD2 (5 bases each). The CDR3 sequence is 15 residues long. The germline V gene has CDR1 SQVTM and CDR2 ANQGSEA. V lost 5 bases and J lost 7, with 23 bases in between. The DNA for the CDR3 is TGCAGCGTTTCTAGTAGGGACGGCCGGCGATCGACCCAGTACTTC. It specifies CSVSSRDGRRSTQYF.

This chain's CDR3 is CASSLAGGRVSDTQYF. The CDR3 bases are TGTGCCAGCAGCTTAGCGGGGGGCAGGGTCTCAGATACGCAGTATTTT. V gene TRBV7-2 combines with J gene TRBJ2-3; D possibly matches TRBD1 or TRBD2 (6 bases each). The CDR3 covers 16 residues. Deletions cut 0 bases from V and 4 bases from J, with 14 bases between. CDR1 and CDR2 (germline): SGHTA, FQGNSA.

V usage is TRBV27 and J usage is TRBJ1-1, with unresolved D. CDR1 is MNHEY and CDR2 is SMNVEV in the germline V gene (reference sequence). The V end lost 5 bases, the J end lost 1 base, and 8 bases lay between the germline ends. The CDR3 is made up of 13 amino acids. DNA for the CDR3: TGTGCCAGCAGTCGGCAGCCGAACACTGAAGCTTTCTTT. This codes for CASSRQPNTEAFF.

This chain uses TRBV5-1 with TRBJ2-7, with 13 bases lining up with TRBD2. CDR3 length: 15 residues. Unmatched junction bases numbered 1, after V lost 2 bases and J lost 2 bases. Germline lookup yields CDR1 SGHRS and CDR2 YFSETQ. The CDR3: CASSLGTSGTYEQYF. The DNA for the CDR3 is TGCGCCAGCAGCTTAGGGACTAGCGGGACCTACGAGCAGTACTTC. Based on the CDR3 plus reference TRBV5-1 and TRBJ2-7, the full variable domain is KAGVTQTPRYLIKTRGQQVTLSCSPISGHRSVSWYQQTPGQGLQFLFEYFSETQRNKGNFPGRFSGRQFSNSRSEMNVSTLELGDSALYLCASSLGTSGTYEQYFGPGTRLTVT.

The genes are TRBV6-5 and TRBJ2-3; D is uncertain. Germline V lookup: CDR1 MNHEY, CDR2 SVGAGI. The CDR3 is 14 amino acids. Trimming left V 0 bases short and J 0 bases short, with 4 bases between. The CDR3 nucleotides are TGTGCCAGCAGTTACTCGTACAGCACAGATACGCAGTATTTT. This translates into CASSYSYSTDTQYF.

This clone occurred once. CDR3 coding DNA: TGCGCCAGCAGCAGGACTAGCGGGGGACCCGGGGAGCTGTTTTTT. Amino acids: CASSRTSGGPGELFF. This chain uses TRBV5-1 with TRBJ2-2; 13 bases map to TRBD2. This CDR3 comprises 15 residues. The germline V gene encodes CDR1 SGHRS and CDR2 YFSETQ. J was trimmed by 6 bases and V by 4 bases; bases with no gene match: 3.

The genes are TRBV28 and TRBJ2-3, with D unclear. The germline V and J ends were trimmed by 6 bases and 0 bases, with 13 bases remaining between them. The CDR3 has 15 amino acids. Looked up from germline, CDR1 is MDHEN and CDR2 is SYDVKM. CDR3: CASSSDPRSTDTQYF. The CDR3 DNA sequence: TGTGCCAGCAGCTCTGACCCAAGGAGCACAGATACGCAGTATTTT.

The chain has TRBV19 and TRBJ2-6; the D is unclear. Trimming shortened V by 3 bases and J by 0 bases, and 6 bases separated the two germline ends. CDR1 LNHDA and CDR2 SQIVND come from the germline V gene (reference sequence). The CDR3 runs 15 residues. CDR3 region: CASSIRVSGANVLTF. The DNA for the CDR3 is TGTGCCAGTAGTATTCGGGTCTCTGGGGCCAACGTCCTGACTTTC.

This chain uses TRBV7-9 with TRBJ2-5; the D gene is possibly TRBD1 (5 bases). The V gene's germline CDR1 is SEHNR and CDR2 FQNEAQ (reference sequence). Trimming left V 0 bases short and J 0 bases short, with 5 bases between. The CDR3 consists of 14 residues. CDR3 protein: CASSLARDQETQYF. CDR3 nucleotide sequence: TGTGCCAGCAGCTTAGCCAGGGACCAAGAGACCCAGTACTTC. The variable domain in full, with the rest retrieved from reference TRBV7-9 and TRBJ2-5, is DTGVSQNPRHKITKRGQNVTFRCDPISEHNRLYWYRQTLGQGPEFLTYFQNEAQLEKSRLLSDRFSAERPKGSFSTLEIQRTEQGDSAMYLCASSLARDQETQYFGPGTRLLVL.

The chain employs TRBV2 and TRBJ2-5; the match to TRBD2 covers 11 bases. V trimming: 1 base; J trimming: 10 bases; junction bases outside the gene matches: 14. Germline V gives CDR1 SNHLY, CDR2 FYNNEI. The CDR3 extends over 17 amino acids. CDR3 region: CASSEDFPGLAVVNQYF. DNA of the CDR3: TGTGCCAGCAGTGAAGATTTTCCGGGACTAGCGGTCGTAAACCAGTACTTC.

This clone was detected once. DNA of the CDR3: TGCGCCAGCAGCCAAGATTCGCGGGGGGGAAACATTCAGTACTTC. Its protein product is CASSQDSRGGNIQYF. The chain uses TRBV4-3 and TRBJ2-4; 9 bases match TRBD2. V dropped 0 bases and J dropped 6; count of bases not matched to a gene: 3. Per the germline V gene, CDR1 is LGHNA and CDR2 is YSLEER. The CDR3 covers 15 residues.

This clone was picked up a small number of times. The rearrangement links TRBV7-2 to TRBJ1-1; possibly TRBD1 for D (6 bases). CDR3 length: 14 amino acids. CDR1 is SGHTA and CDR2 is FQGNSA in the germline V gene. Trimming removed 4 bases from V and 1 base from J, with 10 bases in between. CDR3 region: CASSSQGRNTEAFF. In DNA form, the CDR3 reads TGTGCCAGCAGCTCCCAGGGGAGGAACACTGAAGCTTTCTTT.

V and J are TRBV6-6 and TRBJ1-5; D perhaps matches TRBD1 (5 bases). The germline V gene encodes CDR1 MNHNY and CDR2 SVGAGI (reference sequence). The CDR3 spans 13 residues. The V gene lost 7 bases and the J gene lost 3 bases, with 10 bases spanning the gap. The CDR3 here is CASKGSSNQPQHF. The CDR3 region has the DNA TGTGCCAGCAAGGGGTCTTCCAATCAGCCCCAGCATTTT.

The rearrangement uses TRBV6-1 and TRBJ1-2, with a weak D call TRBD1 (6 bases). Germline V gives CDR1 MNHNS, CDR2 SASEGT. The CDR3 runs 11 residues. CDR3 residues: CSTGLNYGYTF. CDR3 nucleotides: TGTTCGACAGGCCTCAACTATGGCTACACCTTC.

This sequence joins TRBV5-4 and TRBJ2-7, with a weak D call TRBD1 (5 bases). V lost 4 bases and J 2 bases, leaving 13 bases between the germline ends. Germline loops: CDR1 SGHNT, CDR2 YYREEE (reference sequence). CDR3 length equals 14 residues. As DNA, the CDR3 is TGTGCCAGCAGCAAAACGACAGACCCCTACGAGCAGTACTTC. Translating it yields CASSKTTDPYEQYF.

The V and J genes are TRBV11-2 and TRBJ2-3, with D maybe TRBD1 (5 bases). CDR1 is SGHAT and CDR2 is FQNNGV in the germline V gene. The V gene lost 4 bases and the J gene lost 9 bases, with 14 bases spanning the gap. This CDR3 has 13 residues. The CDR3 nucleotides read TGTGCCAGCAGCTCTACCAGCACAGGAACGCAGTATTTT. Its protein product is CASSSTSTGTQYF.